The 21 T cell receptor beta chains in this list originate from one sample, sequenced in a study of technical replicates of blood from several donors. The assay was immunoSEQ multiplex PCR, and TCRdb's table has in-frame clones only and misses some. Seen here are about 70,000 clones, roughly 94% observed once, and the top ten hold about 0.4%. Sequencing input: T cells isolated from PBMCs. Receptors originate from a human donor in good health.

The V and J genes are TRBV20-1 and TRBJ1-1; D is undetermined. Per the germline V gene, CDR1 is DFQATT and CDR2 is SNEGSKA (reference sequence). V was cut by 7 bases and J by 2 bases, with 8 bases left in between. CDR3 length: 11 residues. For the CDR3, the DNA is TGCAGTGTCGACTTCAACACTGAAGCTTTCTTT. It encodes CSVDFNTEAFF.

The CDR3 loop is CASRRAGVYGYTF. The CDR3 nucleotides are TGTGCCAGCAGGCGCGCAGGGGTCTATGGCTACACCTTC. The chain employs TRBV7-2 and TRBJ1-2, with D maybe TRBD1 (6 bases). Germline V gene sequence: CDR1 SGHTA, CDR2 FQGNSA. CDR3 length: 13 amino acids. Trimming left V 6 bases short and J 4 bases short, with 12 bases between.

The V call is TRBV6-1, the J call TRBJ2-1; a weak D match, TRBD1 (5 bases). V shed 6 bases and J shed 7 bases, with 10 bases lying between them. The germline gives CDR1 MNHNS, CDR2 SASEGT. The CDR3 covers 12 residues. This chain's CDR3 is CASSENRNEQFF. The CDR3 bases are TGTGCCAGCAGCGAAAACAGGAATGAGCAGTTCTTC.

The V and J genes are TRBV10-1 and TRBJ2-2; the D is unclear. From germline, CDR1 is WNHNN and CDR2 SYGVQD (reference sequence). V was shortened by 3 bases and J by 3 bases, with 11 bases between the two germline ends. There are 15 residues in the CDR3. The CDR3 protein is CASSDSNRDTGELFF. CDR3 in DNA: TGCGCCAGCAGTGACTCCAACCGGGACACCGGGGAGCTGTTTTTT.

V gene TRBV7-2 combines with J gene TRBJ2-1; TRBD2 aligns across 11 bases. Trimming at V came to 4 bases and at J to 3 bases, leaving 2 bases not matched to a gene. There are 15 residues in the CDR3. The germline CDR1 and CDR2 sequences are SGHTA and FQGNSA. The CDR3 region is CASSSGLAGYNEQFF. The DNA of the CDR3 is TGTGCCAGCAGCTCAGGACTAGCGGGCTACAATGAGCAGTTCTTC.

The chain is built from TRBV6-1 and TRBJ2-7, with D maybe TRBD2 (6 bases). The germline V gene encodes CDR1 MNHNS and CDR2 SASEGT. The CDR3 has 13 residues. V lost 5 bases, J lost 2 bases, and 10 bases lay in between. The CDR3 is CASSLREPYEQYF. The DNA for the CDR3 is TGTGCCAGCAGTCTTCGGGAGCCCTACGAGCAGTACTTC.

The chain has TRBV11-2 and TRBJ1-3; a weak D match, TRBD1 (5 bases). This CDR3 has 12 residues. Germline CDR1 reads SGHAT; CDR2 reads FQNNGV. Trimming pared 11 bases from V and 4 bases from J, leaving 12 bases between. DNA of the CDR3: TGTGCCTGCACGTCAGGGGGAAACACCATATATTTT. Translation gives CACTSGGNTIYF.

The CDR3 protein is CASTRSGNSYEQYF. CDR3 nucleotides: TGTGCCAGCACCAGAAGCGGGAATTCCTACGAGCAGTACTTC. This sequence joins TRBV6-5 and TRBJ2-7; 7 bases align to TRBD2. The CDR3 totals 14 residues. Per germline, CDR1 MNHEY and CDR2 SVGAGI. Germline trimming cut 7 bases from V and 1 base from J; bases unmatched to any gene: 7.

The CDR3 bases are TGTGCCAGCAGCCCATCTGGGACAGTTAATCAGCCCCAGCATTTT. Residues: CASSPSGTVNQPQHF. This sequence joins TRBV5-8 and TRBJ1-5; 7 nucleotides match TRBD1. CDR3 size: 15 residues. Per the germline V gene, CDR1 is SGHTS and CDR2 is YDEGEE. V gave up 4 bases and J gave up 4 bases; unmatched junction bases: 8.

The genes are TRBV11-3 and TRBJ2-5; maybe TRBD2 (5 bases). The V end was cut by 2 bases, the J end by 5 bases, with 12 bases between. Germline CDR1 and CDR2: SGHNT and YENEEA. The CDR3 is made up of 14 amino acids. CDR3 residues: CASSLREGWETQYF. The CDR3 nucleotides are TGTGCCAGCAGCTTACGCGAGGGCTGGGAGACCCAGTACTTC.

Written as DNA, the CDR3 is TGTGCCAGCAGAGTCGGGGGGAGACGGGCTTACTATGGCTACACCTTC. This codes for CASRVGGRRAYYGYTF. V and J are TRBV5-6 and TRBJ1-2, with a tentative D call TRBD1 (5 bases). CDR1 and CDR2 (germline): SGHDT, YYEEEE. The CDR3 runs to 16 residues. V gave up 5 bases and J gave up 3 bases, with 20 bases separating them.

The J gene is TRBJ1-1, the V gene TRBV27; no clear D gene. Trimming took off 3 bases at V and 4 bases at J, with 9 bases between the two ends. This CDR3 region has 13 residues. The V gene's germline CDR1 is MNHEY and CDR2 SMNVEV (reference sequence). Here the CDR3 DNA reads TGTGCCAGCAGTTTCGGGAGAGGCACTGAAGCTTTCTTT. It specifies CASSFGRGTEAFF.

The chain links TRBV5-1 to TRBJ2-5, with D possibly TRBD2 on 6 matching bases. Per germline, CDR1 SGHRS and CDR2 YFSETQ. The CDR3 is 14 residues long. The V end lost 3 bases, the J end lost 5 bases, and 14 bases lay between the germline ends. The CDR3 protein is CASSSGTYPETQYF. The CDR3 DNA sequence: TGCGCCAGCAGCTCCGGGACTTACCCCGAGACCCAGTACTTC.

The rearrangement uses TRBV12-5 and TRBJ1-2; no reliable D call. V was shortened by 0 bases and J by 5 bases, with 13 bases between the two germline ends. Per germline, CDR1 LGHNT and CDR2 FRNRAP. CDR3 length: 15 residues. Here the CDR3 DNA reads TGTGCTAGTGGTTTGGTACCAGTGAAATTTTATGGCTACACCTTC. Protein: CASGLVPVKFYGYTF.

This rearrangement joins TRBV2 to TRBJ1-4, with D hard to call. Trimming took off 8 bases at V and 4 bases at J, with 2 bases between the two ends. CDR3 length: 10 amino acids. CDR1 is SNHLY and CDR2 is FYNNEI in the germline V gene. This CDR3 reads CASLNEKLFF. The CDR3, as DNA: TGTGCCAGCCTTAATGAAAAACTGTTTTTT.

This chain links TRBV6-5 with TRBJ2-7; 8 positions agree with TRBD1. Germline-derived CDR1 and CDR2 are MNHEY and SVGAGI. The CDR3 totals 14 residues. After removal of 6 bases from V and 0 bases from J, the junction contained 4 bases not matched to a gene. The CDR3 region is CASSAGGSSYEQYF. The CDR3 nucleotides read TGTGCCAGCAGCGCAGGGGGCTCCTCCTACGAGCAGTACTTC.

The chain recombines TRBV27 with TRBJ2-7; weak D call: TRBD1 (6 bases). Trimming pared 3 bases from V and 4 bases from J, leaving 13 bases between. The CDR3 is made up of 14 amino acids. Germline CDR1 reads MNHEY; CDR2 reads SMNVEV (reference sequence). In DNA form, the CDR3 reads TGTGCCAGCAGTTTGCAGGGGCTTGTATACGAGCAGTACTTC. Protein: CASSLQGLVYEQYF.

The V call is TRBV28, the J call TRBJ2-1, with a possible D match to TRBD2 (6 bases). Trimming took 5 bases from V and 10 from J, leaving 15 bases between them. Per the germline V gene, CDR1 is MDHEN and CDR2 is SYDVKM. This CDR3 comprises 13 residues. DNA for the CDR3: TGTGCCAGCAGTCCTCCCCTTGCGGGGGAGCAGTTCTTC. Its translation: CASSPPLAGEQFF.

This clone was seen just once. The chain carries TRBV7-9 and TRBJ2-5; the D gene is possibly TRBD2 (5 bases). This CDR3 is 17 amino acids long. Looked up from germline, CDR1 is SEHNR and CDR2 is FQNEAQ (reference sequence). The V end was cut by 1 base, the J end by 0 bases, with 15 bases between. This chain's CDR3 is CASSLVVLSDYQETQYF. Written as DNA, the CDR3 is TGTGCCAGCAGCTTAGTGGTCTTATCGGACTACCAAGAGACCCAGTACTTC.

This rearrangement joins TRBV5-1 to TRBJ2-1; TRBD1 matches at 7 bases. This CDR3 is 16 amino acids long. In germline, CDR1 is SGHRS, CDR2 YFSETQ. With V trimmed by 4 bases and J by 1 base, 8 bases remained unmatched. The DNA of the CDR3 is TGCGCCAGCAGCCCATCCGGGACAGCGTCCTACAATGAGCAGTTCTTC. Translated, it gives CASSPSGTASYNEQFF.

The V and J genes are TRBV10-3 and TRBJ2-3, with 9 bases that match TRBD2. Germline V gene data show CDR1 as ENHRY and CDR2 as SYGVKD. This CDR3 comprises 16 residues. The trim removed 0 bases at V and 1 base at J, leaving 2 bases unmatched. As DNA, the CDR3 is TGTGCCATCAGTGAGTCAAGACTAGCGGGCACAGATACGCAGTATTTT. Its protein is CAISESRLAGTDTQYF.